The 10 T cell receptor beta chains below were found in one sample sequenced in a study of cytomegalovirus exposure and HLA in healthy donors. With 60 Vbeta and 13 Jbeta primers, the PCR was carried out. Some clones are missing from TCRdb's copy, which holds only in-frame ones; the method was immunoSEQ multiplex PCR. The top ten clones hold 1.6% of a sample with 130,000 to 150,000 clones, approximately 73% of them seen once. Source material: PBMCs. All receptors derive from a woman under 30 in good health and CMV-seronegative.

This clone was observed once. The rearrangement links TRBV5-1 to TRBJ2-7; TRBD1 aligns across 9 bases. Germline trimming cut 4 bases from V and 5 bases from J; bases unmatched to any gene: 7. The CDR3 runs 14 residues. The germline gives CDR1 SGHRS, CDR2 YFSETQ. The chain's CDR3 is CASSLRDRADEQYF. CDR3 in DNA: TGCGCCAGCAGCCTACGGGACAGGGCGGACGAGCAGTACTTC.

V and J are TRBV19 and TRBJ1-5; TRBD1 matches at 9 bases. V lost 7 bases to trimming and J lost 4 bases; unmatched junction nucleotides: 5. The CDR3 covers 14 residues. CDR1 and CDR2 from the germline V gene are LNHDA and SQIVND (reference sequence). The DNA of the CDR3 is TGTGCCAGTACCCCAGGGACAGGGAATCAGCCCCAGCATTTT. As protein: CASTPGTGNQPQHF.

There are a few counts of this clone. The chain carries TRBV11-2 and TRBJ2-5, with 10 positions matching TRBD1. This CDR3 is built from 16 residues. The germline V gene encodes CDR1 SGHAT and CDR2 FQNNGV. V lost 3 bases to trimming and J lost 1 base; unmatched junction nucleotides: 5. The CDR3 DNA follows: TGTGCCAGCAGCTTCGGGACAGGGGCCCGCCAAGAGACCCAGTACTTC. It is translated as CASSFGTGARQETQYF.

The gene calls are TRBV18 and TRBJ2-2; 9 positions agree with TRBD2. Per germline, CDR1 KGHSH and CDR2 LQKENI. The CDR3 spans 17 residues. Germline trimming cut 0 bases from V and 4 bases from J; bases unmatched to any gene: 6. The CDR3 sequence is CASSPPAGGPSTGELFF. In nucleotides, the CDR3 is TGTGCCAGCTCACCACCTGCGGGAGGGCCTAGCACCGGGGAGCTGTTTTTT.

V is TRBV4-3 and J is TRBJ1-1; 11 bases match TRBD1. Germline CDR1 reads LGHNA; CDR2 reads YSLEER. The V segment lost 3 bases and the J segment 4 bases; nucleotides outside the gene matches: 7. This CDR3 is built from 16 residues. DNA for the CDR3: TGCGCCAGCAGCCATCGGACAGGGGGCAGCGGCACTGAAGCTTTCTTT. Translating gives CASSHRTGGSGTEAFF.

This clone has just a few counts. The J gene is TRBJ2-2, the V gene TRBV19, with 11 bases identical to TRBD2. The V gene's germline CDR1 is LNHDA and CDR2 SQIVND (reference sequence). This CDR3 spans 20 amino acids. Unmatched junction bases numbered 15, after V lost 1 base and J lost 5 bases. In DNA, the CDR3 is TGTGCCAGTAGTATAGGTCGGGACAGCTGGGGACTAGCGGAAACCGGGGAGCTGTTTTTT. It codes for CASSIGRDSWGLAETGELFF.

The chain links TRBV7-9 to TRBJ1-4; the match to TRBD1 covers 7 bases. CDR1 is SEHNR, CDR2 FQNEAQ, per germline (reference sequence). This CDR3 region has 14 residues. The trim removed 5 bases at V and 4 bases at J, leaving 4 bases unmatched. CDR3 amino acids: CASSGGQFNEKLFF. The CDR3 nucleotides read TGTGCCAGCAGCGGGGGACAGTTTAATGAAAAACTGTTTTTT.

The chain joins TRBV11-1 to TRBJ1-6, with 9 nucleotides matching TRBD1. The length of the CDR3 is 18 residues. CDR1 and CDR2 (germline): SGHAT, FQDESV (reference sequence). V shed 2 bases, J shed 9 bases, and the junction held 14 bases outside the gene matches. The CDR3 DNA follows: TGTGCCAGCAGCTTACTTACCGGGACAGGGATGTCGGGTTCACCCCTCCACTTT. This sequence encodes CASSLLTGTGMSGSPLHF. Full variable domain (remainder filled in from reference TRBV11-1 and TRBJ1-6): EAEVAQSPRYKITEKSQAVAFWCDPISGHATLYWYRQILGQGPELLVQFQDESVVDDSQLPKDRFSAERLKGVDSTLKIQPAELGDSAMYLCASSLLTGTGMSGSPLHFGNGTRLTVT.

V usage is TRBV27 and J usage is TRBJ2-7; D is unclear. The V gene's germline CDR1 is MNHEY and CDR2 SMNVEV (reference sequence). CDR3 size: 14 residues. V was trimmed by 0 bases and J by 0 bases, leaving 6 bases between them. The DNA for the CDR3 is TGTGCCAGCAGTTTATCGGAGAGCTCCTACGAGCAGTACTTC. Amino acids: CASSLSESSYEQYF.

The chain combines TRBV6-5 with TRBJ1-1, with a tentative D call TRBD1 (5 bases). Trimming took off 4 bases at V and 1 base at J, with 7 bases between the two ends. This CDR3 has 13 amino acids. The germline V gene has CDR1 MNHEY and CDR2 SVGAGI. In nucleotides, the CDR3 is TGTGCCAGCAGTTGGCAGGGGAACACTGAAGCTTTCTTT. It is translated as CASSWQGNTEAFF.